Presented here are 31 T cell receptor beta chains from one specimen sequenced in a study of blood T cells in healthy people across ages (dated by TCRdb to between 2015 and 2017). Library preparation used 5' RACE. Sequencing relied on an Illumina HiSeq 2500. A second 7 to 11 cycle PCR used a sample-barcoded 5' primer and a J-beta primer mix. TCRdb ran its own pipeline on the public reads, namely fastp trimming at Q25 and MiXCR clone calling, and kept in-frame beta chains. Rows are combined by CDR3 protein, so each entry shows the most common genes and DNA. The sample yields hundreds of thousands of distinct CDR3 sequences; 50% to 65% were counted once. About 38% of the sample goes to the ten largest clones. Sequencing was done on a sample of blood. The receptors shown here come from a man at least 80 years old in good health.

The genes are TRBV20-1 and TRBJ2-3; D is possibly TRBD2 (6 bases). The CDR3 has 13 residues. Germline V gene lookup returns CDR1 DFQATT and CDR2 SNEGSKA (reference sequence). Deletions cut 6 bases from V and 14 bases from J, with 24 bases between. The chain's CDR3 is CSASTREGRDAYF. CDR3 bases: TGCAGTGCCTCGACTAGAGAAGGCAGAGACGCGTATTTT.

The chain uses TRBV7-6 and TRBJ2-3; 16 bases fit TRBD2. After removal of 6 bases from V and 0 bases from J, the junction contained 9 bases not matched to a gene. CDR1 SGHVS and CDR2 FNYEAQ come from the germline V gene. The CDR3 is made up of 19 amino acids. DNA of the CDR3: TGTGCCAGCAGACCTGGGACTAGCGGGAGGGGTTCTAGCACAGATACGCAGTATTTT. Translated, it gives CASRPGTSGRGSSTDTQYF.

The genes are TRBV3-1 and TRBJ1-1; D perhaps matches TRBD1 (5 bases). CDR1 is LGHDT, CDR2 YNNKEL, per germline (reference sequence). Trimming cost V 6 bases and J 1 base, with 12 bases left between them. The CDR3 length is 14 residues. The chain's CDR3 is CASRAGGSNTEAFF. As DNA, the CDR3 is TGTGCCAGCAGGGCCGGGGGTTCGAACACTGAAGCTTTCTTT.

V is TRBV29-1 and J is TRBJ2-5, with D possibly called TRBD1 or TRBD2 (5 bases each). CDR3 length equals 14 residues. The V end lost 5 bases, the J end lost 0 bases, and 13 bases lay between the germline ends. The germline gives CDR1 SQVTM, CDR2 ANQGSEA. The CDR3 region has the DNA TGCAGCGTTCTGTCTTGGGGGTACCAAGAGACCCAGTACTTC. Its protein is CSVLSWGYQETQYF.

V is TRBV9 and J is TRBJ1-1; 7 bases map to TRBD1. This CDR3 is built from 15 residues. V dropped 4 bases and J dropped 0; count of bases not matched to a gene: 6. CDR1 and CDR2 from the germline V gene are SGDLS and YYNGEE. The CDR3 region has the DNA TGTGCCAGCAGCCGCGAGGGGGCTATGAACACTGAAGCTTTCTTT. This sequence encodes CASSREGAMNTEAFF.

This sequence joins TRBV7-2 and TRBJ1-1, with TRBD1 matching over 9 bases. CDR1 SGHTA and CDR2 FQGNSA come from the germline V gene. CDR3 size: 15 residues. V lost 3 bases, J lost 4 bases, and 6 bases stayed unmatched. The CDR3 sequence: CASSFRGQGGTEAFF. As DNA, the CDR3 is TGTGCCAGCAGCTTTAGGGGACAGGGAGGCACTGAAGCTTTCTTT. Complete variable domain (other parts from reference TRBV7-2 and TRBJ1-1): GAGVSQSPSNKVTEKGKDVELRCDPISGHTALYWYRQSLGQGLEFLIYFQGNSAPDKSGLPSDRFSAERTGGSVSTLTIQRTQQEDSAVYLCASSFRGQGGTEAFFGQGTRLTVV.

Only a few counts were recorded for this clonotype. This sequence joins TRBV18 and TRBJ2-5; 7 bases map to TRBD2. The V and J ends lost 1 base and 5 bases, in that order; junction bases with no gene match: 10. The CDR3 length is 16 residues. In germline, CDR1 is KGHSH, CDR2 LQKENI. CDR3: CASSPLAGHGRETQYF. CDR3 DNA: TGTGCCAGCTCACCACTAGCGGGTCACGGCCGGGAGACCCAGTACTTC. The variable domain in full, completed from reference TRBV18 and TRBJ2-5, reads NAGVMQNPRHLVRRRGQEARLRCSPMKGHSHVYWYRQLPEEGLKFMVYLQKENIIDESGMPKERFSAEFPKEGPSILRIQQVVRGDSAAYFCASSPLAGHGRETQYFGPGTRLLVL.

The V gene is TRBV25-1, the J gene TRBJ2-3; the D is unclear. V shed 6 bases and J shed 2 bases, with 9 bases lying between them. Germline-derived CDR1 and CDR2 are MGHDK and SYGVNS. The CDR3 contains 13 residues. CDR3: CASRGSSTDTQYF. In nucleotides, the CDR3 is TGTGCCAGCAGGGGTTCTTCCACAGATACGCAGTATTTT.

The chain employs TRBV5-1 and TRBJ2-1; 11 nucleotides match TRBD2. Per the germline V gene, CDR1 is SGHRS and CDR2 is YFSETQ. This CDR3 contains 19 residues. The J segment lost 2 bases and the V segment lost 4 bases, leaving 14 bases of the junction unmatched. The CDR3 DNA reads as TGCGCCAGCAGCGAGGAAGGTTTAACGGGACTAGCGGCCTACAATGAGCAGTTCTTC. Amino acids: CASSEEGLTGLAAYNEQFF.

The CDR3 DNA follows: TGTGCCAGCAGCTTCCCACTAGCAAACTATGGCTACACCTTC. Its translation is CASSFPLANYGYTF. The rearrangement links TRBV7-2 to TRBJ1-2, with D hard to call. This CDR3 comprises 14 residues. The germline V gene has CDR1 SGHTA and CDR2 FQGNSA. V gave up 3 bases and J gave up 2 bases, with 10 bases separating them.

The gene calls are TRBV7-9 and TRBJ2-5; D ambiguous. Trimming stripped 5 bases from V and 0 bases from J, with 10 bases between. The CDR3 is 14 amino acids. Germline loops: CDR1 SEHNR, CDR2 FQNEAQ (reference sequence). The DNA of the CDR3 is TGTGCCAGCAGCGCCCAGAGATACCAAGAGACCCAGTACTTC. This encodes CASSAQRYQETQYF. Based on the CDR3 plus reference TRBV7-9 and TRBJ2-5, the full variable domain is DTGVSQNPRHKITKRGQNVTFRCDPISEHNRLYWYRQTLGQGPEFLTYFQNEAQLEKSRLLSDRFSAERPKGSFSTLEIQRTEQGDSAMYLCASSAQRYQETQYFGPGTRLLVL.

The rearrangement uses TRBV2 and TRBJ1-1; no reliable D call. Germline V gives CDR1 SNHLY, CDR2 FYNNEI. The CDR3 is made up of 13 amino acids. Deletions cut 0 bases from V and 4 bases from J, with 6 bases between. The CDR3 nucleotides are TGTGCCAGCAGTGAAGCACGGGTCACTGAAGCTTTCTTT. Protein: CASSEARVTEAFF.

This clonotype was picked up a small number of times. The V and J genes are TRBV20-1 and TRBJ2-1, with TRBD2 matching over 9 bases. V lost 0 bases to trimming and J lost 4 bases; unmatched junction nucleotides: 4. The germline gives CDR1 DFQATT, CDR2 SNEGSKA (reference sequence). The CDR3 runs to 15 residues. CDR3 in amino acids: CSARDSGRLYNEQFF. The CDR3 nucleotides read TGCAGTGCTAGAGACAGCGGGAGGCTATACAATGAGCAGTTCTTC.

This clonotype was seen more than once but under ten times. This chain joins TRBV6-1 and TRBJ1-6; 9 nucleotides align to TRBD1. The CDR3 has 15 amino acids. CDR1 is MNHNS and CDR2 is SASEGT in the germline V gene. V shed 6 bases and J 5 bases; nucleotides not matched to a gene: 5. The CDR3 bases are TGTGCCAGCAGACCTGGGACAGGGAATAATTCACCCCTCCACTTT. Protein sequence: CASRPGTGNNSPLHF.

This clonotype was detected a few times. The rearrangement uses TRBV14 and TRBJ2-5, with TRBD1 identical over 7 bases. Trimming removed 2 bases from V and 2 bases from J; junction bases left unmatched: 8. This CDR3 is 16 amino acids long. Germline CDR1 SGHDN, CDR2 FVKESK. The CDR3 nucleotides read TGTGCCAGCAGCCAACTCGGGACAGTGGGACAAGAGACCCAGTACTTC. It codes for CASSQLGTVGQETQYF. Full variable domain (remainder filled in from reference TRBV14 and TRBJ2-5): EAGVTQFPSHSVIEKGQTVTLRCDPISGHDNLYWYRRVMGKEIKFLLHFVKESKQDESGMPNNRFLAERTGGTYSTLKVQPAELEDSGVYFCASSQLGTVGQETQYFGPGTRLLVL.

The chain has TRBV12-3 or TRBV12-4 and TRBJ1-2, with a weak D call TRBD1 (5 bases). CDR3 length: 13 amino acids. Deletions cut 3 bases from V and 2 bases from J, with 7 bases between. CDR3 in DNA: TGTGCCAGCAGTTTCTGGGGGAACTATGGCTACACCTTC. Translating it yields CASSFWGNYGYTF.

This rearrangement joins TRBV13 to TRBJ2-4, with 8 bases that match TRBD2. The J call could be wrong; TRBJ2-5 is a better fit for the DNA end. The CDR3 consists of 15 residues. CDR1 is PRHDT, CDR2 FYEKMQ, per germline (reference sequence). The DNA of the CDR3 is TGTGCCAGCAGACACGGGGGGGGAGTGAGGGAGACCCAGTACTTC. Its protein product is CASRHGGGVRETQYF.

V and J are TRBV24-1 and TRBJ2-1; D might be TRBD1 (7 bases). The germline V and J ends were trimmed by 2 bases and 3 bases, with 10 bases remaining between them. The CDR3 is 15 residues long. Germline V gene data show CDR1 as KGHDR and CDR2 as SFDVKD. In nucleotides, the CDR3 is TGTGCCACCAGTGATTACAGGGGAGGCTACAATGAGCAGTTCTTC. Translating it yields CATSDYRGGYNEQFF.

This clonotype showed up just a few times. The chain uses TRBV5-1 and TRBJ1-2, with D tentatively TRBD1 (5 bases). Trimming took off 0 bases at V and 5 bases at J, with 14 bases between the two ends. Germline assignment: CDR1 SGHRS and CDR2 YFSETQ. CDR3 size: 15 residues. The CDR3 DNA follows: TGCGCCAGCAGCTTGGGAGGGACGGCGAATTATGGCTACACCTTC. As protein: CASSLGGTANYGYTF.

This clonotype was observed a handful of times. The rearrangement joins TRBV11-2 to TRBJ1-1, with TRBD1 as a possible D gene (6 bases). V gave up 3 bases and J gave up 2 bases, with 10 bases separating them. In germline, CDR1 is SGHAT, CDR2 FQNNGV. The CDR3 is 14 residues long. CDR3 bases: TGTGCCAGCAGCTTTACAGGGCGAAACACTGAAGCTTTCTTT. Protein: CASSFTGRNTEAFF.

This clonotype was found many times. The gene calls are TRBV28 and TRBJ2-4, with 10 nucleotides matching TRBD2. CDR1 and CDR2 (germline): MDHEN, SYDVKM. The CDR3 covers 15 residues. V lost 6 bases and J lost 9; bases outside the gene matches: 11. This CDR3 is CASRAPSGSWGIQYF. CDR3 DNA: TGTGCCAGCAGAGCCCCTAGCGGGAGTTGGGGCATTCAGTACTTC.

This clonotype occurred once. This may stem from a read error, because a much larger clone lies one nucleotide away. The chain links TRBV20-1 to TRBJ2-5, with D unclear. The CDR3 consists of 16 residues. Germline assignment: CDR1 DFQATT and CDR2 SNEGSKA (reference sequence). V lost 4 bases and J lost 11, with 29 bases in between. The DNA for the CDR3 is TGCAGTGCTACCATCGGGCCCCGAAGGCCCTACAATGAGCAGTACTTC. Its translation is CSATIGPRRPYNEQYF.

This clonotype appeared a few times. The chain couples TRBV10-2 to TRBJ1-2; possibly TRBD1 for D (6 bases). Germline values: CDR1 WSHSY, CDR2 SAAADI. This CDR3 has 16 residues. Trimming removed 0 bases from V and 4 bases from J, with 15 bases in between. CDR3 loop: CASSESDFWGPYGYTF. In DNA form, the CDR3 reads TGCGCCAGCAGTGAGTCGGACTTCTGGGGGCCCTATGGCTACACCTTC.

Remarks on this clonotype: At one boundary the junction diverges from the germline segment, which might be a read error. The gene calls are TRBV10-3 and TRBJ1-2, with 10 bases aligning to TRBD1. From germline, CDR1 is ENHRY and CDR2 SYGVKD. The CDR3 runs to 13 residues. The CDR3 reads CATSGDRGYGYTF. The CDR3 nucleotides are TGTGCCACCAGTGGGGACAGGGGCTATGGCTACACCTTC.

This clonotype showed up just a few times. The J gene is TRBJ2-1, the V gene TRBV20-1, with D possibly TRBD2 on 5 matching bases. Germline V gives CDR1 DFQATT, CDR2 SNEGSKA (reference sequence). Trimming removed 1 base at V and 10 bases at J, with 14 bases between. The CDR3 is made up of 13 amino acids. This CDR3 reads CSARGLSGKEQFF. The DNA for the CDR3 is TGCAGTGCTAGAGGGCTAAGCGGCAAAGAGCAGTTCTTC.

The chain carries TRBV6-1 and TRBJ2-7, with D tentatively TRBD1 (5 bases). Between the trimmed V and J ends, which lost 3 bases and 6 bases, there was a span of 12 bases. There are 13 residues in the CDR3. Germline V CDR1 and CDR2: MNHNS, SASEGT. The CDR3 spells CASSDKGLGEQYF. CDR3 DNA: TGTGCCAGCAGTGACAAGGGGCTTGGCGAGCAGTACTTC.

This clonotype occurred a few times. The gene calls are TRBV11-3 and TRBJ2-7; D may be TRBD2 (5 bases). From germline, CDR1 is SGHNT and CDR2 YENEEA. The V end lost 0 bases, the J end lost 7 bases, and 16 bases lay between the germline ends. CDR3 length equals 15 residues. The CDR3 DNA reads TGTGCCAGCAGCTTAGACCCCGGTGGAGGCAATGAGCAGTACTTC. Residues: CASSLDPGGGNEQYF.

The chain uses TRBV10-3 and TRBJ2-1; 8 bases fit TRBD1. Germline trimming cut 4 bases from V and 1 base from J; bases unmatched to any gene: 3. CDR3 length: 15 residues. CDR1 and CDR2 (germline): ENHRY, SYGVKD. Here the CDR3 DNA reads TGTGCCATCAGTGGAGGGACAGGATCCTACAATGAGCAGTTCTTC. Translated, it gives CAISGGTGSYNEQFF.

This clonotype was found once. The rearrangement links TRBV7-2 to TRBJ2-7, with D tentatively TRBD1 or TRBD2 (5 bases each). The germline CDR1 and CDR2 sequences are SGHTA and FQGNSA. The CDR3 covers 14 residues. Deletions cut 5 bases from V and 2 bases from J, with 13 bases between. The CDR3 coding sequence is TGTGCCAGCAGCCCCCAACGGGGCACCTACGAGCAGTACTTC. It is translated as CASSPQRGTYEQYF.

In this sample, this clonotype turned up many times. The junction and the germline gene differ at one end; a read error may be behind it. The V and J genes are TRBV12-3 or TRBV12-4 and TRBJ2-1; tentative D call: TRBD2 (5 bases). This CDR3 contains 15 residues. The CDR3 is CASSLAPSSYNEQFF. CDR3 sequence (DNA): TGTGCCAGCAGCTTAGCGCCCAGCTCCTACAATGAGCAGTTCTTC.

This clonotype was seen ten or more times. The chain couples TRBV10-3 to TRBJ2-7; TRBD2 matches 11 bases. CDR3 size: 18 residues. V gave up 3 bases and J gave up 7 bases; unmatched junction bases: 17. Germline V gene data show CDR1 as ENHRY and CDR2 as SYGVKD. As DNA, the CDR3 is TGTGCCATCAGTGACCCGACCCTGGTTAGCGGGAGGGCCTTTGAGCAGTACTTC. Its translation: CAISDPTLVSGRAFEQYF.